The clone carrying this TCR beta chain has ten or more counts. These data come from a study of Graves' ophthalmopathy and Graves' hyperthyroidism. V lost 5 bases to trimming and J lost 6 bases; unmatched junction nucleotides: 6. This CDR3 is built from 14 residues. Germline CDR1 and CDR2: SGHAT and FQNNGV. From RNA, the CDR3 regions of TCR beta chains were amplified and sequenced. HTBI-primed first-round RT-PCR preceded second-round multiplex PCR. MiXCR was run by TCRdb on the multiplex PCR reads, yielding one entry per CDR3 protein. The table has about 620,000 distinct CDR3 sequences, about 24% seen once; the top ten hold roughly 6.9%. From fresh peripheral blood, roughly 9.3 ml in volume, the PBMCs were obtained.

This TCR was recovered from a young woman with stable Graves' hyperthyroidism. Some clones in this sample may be carry-over from other donors' samples. Specimen: peripheral blood. This sequence joins TRBV11-2 and TRBJ2-2, with 7 bases lining up with TRBD1. CDR3 sequence: CASSPLTGAGELFF. In nucleotides, the CDR3 is TGTGCCAGCAGCCCATTAACAGGGGCCGGGGAGCTGTTTTTT.